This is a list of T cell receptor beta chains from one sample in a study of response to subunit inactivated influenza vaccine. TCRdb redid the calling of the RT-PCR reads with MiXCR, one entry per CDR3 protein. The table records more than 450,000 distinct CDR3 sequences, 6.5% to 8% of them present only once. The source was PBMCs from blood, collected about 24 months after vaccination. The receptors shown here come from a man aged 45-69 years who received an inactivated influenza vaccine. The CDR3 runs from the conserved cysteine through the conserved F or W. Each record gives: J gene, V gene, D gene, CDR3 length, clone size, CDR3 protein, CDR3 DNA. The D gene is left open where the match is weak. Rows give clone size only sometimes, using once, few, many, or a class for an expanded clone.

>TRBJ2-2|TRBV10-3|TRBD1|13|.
CAISETGAGELFF
TGTGCCATCAGTGAAACAGGGGCGGGGGAGCTGTTTTTT
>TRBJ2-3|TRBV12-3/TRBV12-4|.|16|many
CASSQGWWVSTDTQYF
TGTGCCAGCAGTCAAGGGTGGTGGGTGAGCACAGATACGCAGTATTTT
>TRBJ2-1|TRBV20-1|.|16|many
CSARDTHGSSYNEQFF
TGCAGTGCTAGAGATACCCATGGGAGCTCCTACAATGAGCAGTTCTTC
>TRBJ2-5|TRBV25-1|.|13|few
CASSALAAETQYF
TGTGCCAGCAGTGCTCTGGCGGCAGAGACCCAGTACTTC
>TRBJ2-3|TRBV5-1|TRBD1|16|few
CASSLNRDRGADTQYF
TGCGCCAGCAGCTTGAATCGGGACAGGGGCGCAGATACGCAGTATTTT
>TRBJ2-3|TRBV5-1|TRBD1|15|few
CASLIQGAPTDTQYF
TGCGCCAGCCTAATACAGGGGGCGCCGACAGATACGCAGTATTTT
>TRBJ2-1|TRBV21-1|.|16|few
CASSKEASACDNEQFF
TGTGCCAGCAGCAAAGAGGCTAGCGCCTGCGACAATGAGCAGTTCTTC
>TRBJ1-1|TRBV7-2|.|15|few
CASSLGGVQNTEAFF
TGTGCCAGCAGCTTGGGGGGAGTTCAAAACACTGAAGCTTTCTTT
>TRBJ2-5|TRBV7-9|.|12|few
CASSSLRETQYF
TGTGCCAGCAGCTCTCTCAGGGAGACCCAGTACTTC
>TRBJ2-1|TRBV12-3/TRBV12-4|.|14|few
CASSPDYLYNEQFF
TGTGCCAGCAGTCCCGACTATCTTTACAATGAGCAGTTCTTC
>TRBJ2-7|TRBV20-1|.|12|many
CSPSPVAYEQYF
TGCAGTCCATCCCCTGTGGCCTACGAGCAGTACTTC
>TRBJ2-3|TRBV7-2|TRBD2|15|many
CASSLVVTSGDTQYF
TGTGCCAGCAGCTTAGTTGTGACTAGCGGGGATACGCAGTATTTT
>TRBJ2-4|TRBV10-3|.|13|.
CAISEYGQNIQYF
TGTGCCATCAGTGAGTATGGACAAAACATTCAGTACTTC
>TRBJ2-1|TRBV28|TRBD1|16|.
CASSSWTGGNPNEQFF
TGTGCCAGCAGTTCTTGGACAGGGGGAAACCCCAATGAGCAGTTCTTC
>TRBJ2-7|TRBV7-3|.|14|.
CASSQGLGNYEQYF
TGTGCCAGCAGCCAAGGGCTGGGGAACTACGAGCAGTACTTC
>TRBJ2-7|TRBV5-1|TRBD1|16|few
CASSLGVTGLTDEQYF
TGCGCCAGCAGCTTGGGGGTGACAGGGTTAACGGACGAGCAGTACTTC
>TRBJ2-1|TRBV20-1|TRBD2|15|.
CSAREAGGPRNEQFF
TGCAGTGCTAGAGAGGCGGGAGGGCCTAGGAATGAGCAGTTCTTC
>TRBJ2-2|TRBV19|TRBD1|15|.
CASSIGTVKTGELFF
TGTGCCAGTAGTATTGGGACAGTGAAAACCGGGGAGCTGTTTTTT
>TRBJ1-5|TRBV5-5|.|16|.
CASSLEAGYSNQPQHF
TGTGCCAGCAGCTTGGAGGCAGGGTATAGCAATCAGCCCCAGCATTTT
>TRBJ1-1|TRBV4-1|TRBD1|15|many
CASSQAGQGMTEAFF
TGCGCCAGCAGCCAAGCTGGACAGGGTATGACTGAAGCTTTCTTT
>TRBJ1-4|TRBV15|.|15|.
CATSMRLATNEKLFF
TGTGCCACCAGCATGCGACTGGCAACTAATGAAAAACTGTTTTTT
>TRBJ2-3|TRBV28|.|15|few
CASSSLAHPPDTQYF
TGTGCCAGCAGTTCACTAGCCCATCCCCCAGATACGCAGTATTTT
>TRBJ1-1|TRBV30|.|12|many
CAWSVQLVGDNF
TGTGCCTGGAGTGTACAGTTGGTCGGGGATAACTTT
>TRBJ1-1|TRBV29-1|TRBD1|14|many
CSVARTGGYTEAFF
TGCAGCGTTGCCCGGACAGGGGGTTATACTGAAGCTTTCTTT
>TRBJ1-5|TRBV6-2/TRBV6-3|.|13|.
CASRSNSNQPQHF
TGTGCCAGCAGAAGCAATAGCAATCAGCCCCAGCATTTT
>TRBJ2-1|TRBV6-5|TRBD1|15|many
CASSNGQGVVDEQFF
TGTGCCAGCAGTAACGGACAGGGGGTCGTCGATGAGCAGTTCTTC
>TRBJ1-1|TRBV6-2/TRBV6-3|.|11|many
CASSENTEAFF
TGTGCCAGCAGCGAGAACACTGAAGCTTTCTTT
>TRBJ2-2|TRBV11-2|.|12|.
CASRTWDGELFF
TGTGCCAGCAGGACGTGGGACGGGGAGCTGTTTTTT
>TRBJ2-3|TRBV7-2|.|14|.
CASTPYRGTDTQYF
TGTGCCAGCACGCCCTATCGGGGCACAGATACGCAGTATTTT
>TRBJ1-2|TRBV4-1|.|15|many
CASSQDWDGYYGYTF
TGCGCCAGCAGCCAAGATTGGGACGGCTACTATGGCTACACCTTC
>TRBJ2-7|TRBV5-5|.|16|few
CASSLGAVFNPYEQYF
TGTGCCAGCAGCTTGGGCGCAGTCTTTAACCCCTACGAGCAGTACTTC
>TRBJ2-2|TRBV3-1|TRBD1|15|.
CASRYGTGGIGELFF
TGTGCCAGCAGGTACGGGACAGGGGGCATCGGGGAGCTGTTTTTT
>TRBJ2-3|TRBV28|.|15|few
CASSFGTTGSDTQYF
TGTGCCAGCAGTTTCGGGACGACAGGTTCAGATACGCAGTATTTT
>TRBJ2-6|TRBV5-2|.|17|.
CASHRDRPFSGANVLTF
TGTGCCAGCCACCGGGACAGACCCTTCTCTGGGGCCAACGTCCTGACTTTC
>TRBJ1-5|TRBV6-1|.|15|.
CASSEAQTVNQPQHF
TGTGCCAGCAGTGAAGCACAGACGGTCAATCAGCCCCAGCATTTT
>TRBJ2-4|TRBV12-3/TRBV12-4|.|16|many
CASSYHGLLAKNIQYF
TGTGCCAGCAGTTACCATGGTCTGCTAGCCAAAAACATTCAGTACTTC
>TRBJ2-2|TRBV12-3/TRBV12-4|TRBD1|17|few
CASSFAGQGARAGELFF
TGTGCCAGCAGTTTCGCCGGACAGGGGGCGAGGGCCGGGGAGCTGTTTTTT
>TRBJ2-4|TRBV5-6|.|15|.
CASSFSNPPINIQYF
TGTGCCAGCAGCTTCTCAAATCCACCGATAAACATTCAGTACTTC
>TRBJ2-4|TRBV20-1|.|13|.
CSARPPTENIQYF
TGCAGTGCTAGACCGCCAACAGAGAACATTCAGTACTTC
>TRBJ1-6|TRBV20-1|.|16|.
CSARWTASSYNSPLHF
TGCAGTGCTAGATGGACAGCGAGCTCCTATAATTCACCCCTCCACTTT
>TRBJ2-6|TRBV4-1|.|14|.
CASSQVGEANVLTF
TGCGCCAGCAGCCAAGTGGGAGAGGCCAACGTCCTGACTTTC